This is a list of T cell receptor beta chains from one sample in a study of blood T cell repertoires in COVID-19. Generated by immunoSEQ multiplex PCR, the TCRdb table keeps only in-frame clones and is missing some. In the table there are a few hundred thousand clones, roughly nine tenths of which are singletons. Sequenced sample: peripheral blood. These TCRs come from a man aged 18-30 years with active or convalescent COVID-19. CDR3s include the opening cysteine and the closing phenylalanine or tryptophan. Clone sizes are given selectively: once, few, many, or a class where the clone is expanded.

. TRBJ1-3 TRBV15 CATSRTTGFSGNTIYF
. TRBJ2-7 TRBV5-1 CASSPTGTGNDYEQYF
. TRBJ1-6 TRBV11-2 CASSLARGVREDNSPLHF
. TRBJ2-7 TRBV3-1/TRBV3-2 CASSRPMSDSFYEQYF
. TRBJ2-1 TRBV19 CASSTGLNEQFF
. TRBJ2-1 TRBV5-5 CASSLQAGAYNEQFF
. TRBJ2-5 TRBV19 CASSMAGGPTETQYF
. TRBJ2-7 TRBV6-6 CASSSRLAGGQQQYF
. TRBJ1-2 TRBV7-8 CASSSRTGPPNYGYTF
. TRBJ2-3 TRBV9 CASSAVQGAGTQYF
once TRBJ2-7 TRBV27 CASSLAWTSGSSEQYF
. TRBJ1-2 TRBV15 CATSRDPTGIGGYTF
. TRBJ1-1 TRBV2 CARKTGRADTEAFF
. TRBJ1-1 TRBV19 CASSVTSASTEAFF
. TRBJ1-5 TRBV2 CASSDEGGGGQPQHF
. TRBJ2-5 TRBV6-2/TRBV6-3 CASSYWGVETQYF
. TRBJ2-7 TRBV11-2 CASSLQGYSYEQYF
. TRBJ2-5 TRBV3-1/TRBV3-2 CASSQVRGWQETQYF
. TRBJ1-2 TRBV27 CASSPLGEGGIYGYTF
once TRBJ2-3 TRBV5-1 CASSLNIDKTDTQYF
. TRBJ2-3 TRBV5-1 CASKRGSLPTDTQYF
. TRBJ2-7 TRBV7-2 CASSSRTSGGFYEQYF
. TRBJ2-1 TRBV4-3 CASSLLAGGYNEQFF
. TRBJ2-5 TRBV29-1 CSALAGGETQYF
. TRBJ2-7 TRBV10-1 CASSLRTGIPYEQYF